This T cell receptor beta chain was obtained from a study of cytomegalovirus exposure and HLA in healthy donors (dated by TCRdb to 2015 to 2018). In terms of the full investigation: In an earlier analysis of fewer than 750 of the donors, about 260 Gb of sequence data and some 120 million unique TCR beta sequences from 180 million or so T cells were reported. The later analysis used no new phenotypic data to find candidate immune exposures, relying instead on TCR beta sequences and their occurrence across donors. The study used immunosequencing to profile the T cell repertoires of around 600 subjects and linked those repertoires to cytomegalovirus serostatus. A separate validation cohort of some 130 different subjects was used in addition to the approximately 700-subject first cohort. The number of donors typed differed by locus, with roughly 620-630 for A, B, C, DRB1 and DQB1, 522 for DQA1, approximately 570 for DPA1, and 472 for DPB1. Because of strong linkage in the cohort, roughly five DR-DQ haplotypes were treated as single units for association and clustering. Donor age, sex, ethnicity and CMV serostatus were collected together with the repertoire data. Every repertoire in the discovery cohort had been generated on one and the same sequencing platform. The genetic ancestry cluster associated with self-reported Caucasian donors included 65% to 90% of the 398 genotyped donors. Approximately 300 gigabases of sequencing data and 78 million or so unique TCR sequences were included in an early release covering several hundred HLA-typed donors. A later analysis re-examined previously published TCR beta repertoires from about 700 donors and added high-resolution HLA genotyping to investigate patterns of TCR occurrence. The aim of the study was to test whether cataloging public T cell receptors could identify signatures of past pathogen exposure. In an earlier analysis of roughly 580 of the donors, high-throughput TCR beta sequencing was used to judge whether each TCR beta V gene segment behaved as functional or pseudogenic. HLA typing included class I and class II loci at four-digit resolution. Genome-wide SNP genotypes for about three fifths of the roughly 670 donors were used in a later genetic analysis, which treated that subset as a discovery cohort. High-throughput TCR immunosequencing, statistical association of individual TCRs with disease status, and machine learning were combined to predict cytomegalovirus infection status. Among about 390 genotyped donors of the cohort, an average of 235,054 unique TCR beta nucleotide sequences were sequenced per donor, 15% to 20% of them non-productive. Overall study outcomes, separate from this receptor: In a later genetic analysis, a missense DCLRE1C variant was associated with V-gene and J-gene trimming of TCR beta chains, and the association was replicated in an independent cohort. Some IMGT-functional V segments, including TRBV6-2 and TRBV6-3, could not be distinguished by the 87-base-pair reads and were therefore excluded. It was suggested by the authors that the approach could potentially be generalized to other disease states and immunological phenotypes. The cohort was sequenced for TCR beta chains only, and without alpha or paired-chain data the features that could be detected were limited. The classifier was reported to diagnose cytomegalovirus status with high specificity and sensitivity in both the original cohort and the validation cohort. Presence/absence analyses assumed roughly uniform sequencing depth across donors, an assumption that may not hold. In a later analysis, the rate of TCR association differed among HLA loci, with DRB1 alleles having the most associated TCRs and HLA-C alleles having the fewest. A further reported finding was that TCR beta sequences accurately predicted the HLA-A and HLA-B alleles for most subjects in the first cohort. In a later analysis, several top co-occurrence clusters were reported to appear linked to parvovirus B19, influenza, CMV and Epstein-Barr virus. CMV serostatus was the only immune exposure information available for the cohort. In a later analysis, around 17,000 TCR beta sequences were associated with specific HLA alleles at a false discovery rate of 0.05. In a later analysis, most CMV-associated TCR beta chains were found to appear HLA-restricted, with HLA associations seemingly driven largely by CMV exposure. In a later genetic analysis, fewer N-insertions in productive TCRs were reported among donors in an Asian-associated ancestry cluster than the roughly 640-donor mean. HLA typing was unavailable for some donors at each locus, so association tests used only the typed subset. A group of highly shared sequence variants was considered likely to be a technical artifact of the sequencing pipeline. In vitro tests confirmed that a few of the cytomegalovirus-associated TCR beta chains recognize cytomegalovirus antigens. The study gave a list of about 160 TCR beta chains associated with cytomegalovirus. Because counts were too low, roughly 17 rarely observed V segments, including chromosome 9 orphons, were left out of the earlier analysis of over 550 of the donors. Linkage disequilibrium might explain the correlated functional status among segregating V segments, but an unknown experimental factor could not be ruled out. In a later analysis, HLA-associated TCR beta chains were found to be more clonally expanded and to have lower generation probabilities than equally common non-associated chains. Broadly in line with IMGT annotations, most TCR beta V segments showed up in productive rearrangements about 90% or about 30% of the time in an earlier analysis of 587 of the donors. Strong co-occurrence of HLA alleles, especially DR and DQ, made assigning TCR associations to individual alleles difficult. While some public TCRs were present in many individuals, most TCR sequences turned up only very rarely across donors.

The receptor library was made with the immunoSEQ multiplex PCR assay. For the multiplex PCR, a mixture combining 60 forward primers for TCR Vbeta segments and 13 reverse primers for TCR Jbeta segments was used. Amplification of the CDR3 region of rearranged TCR beta genes was performed with a multiplex PCR assay on genomic DNA. On the Illumina HiSeq System, the amplified TCR beta libraries were sequenced as 87-base-pair reads. The study's own analysis went as follows. In a later analysis, tens of millions of unique TCR beta chains were counted across the approximately 640 repertoires, and some 10 million of these chains were shared by at least two donors. Raw reads were error-corrected and collapsed into unique sequences with a nearest-neighbor algorithm that merged closely related sequences to remove PCR and sequencing errors. Alignment of CDR3 sequences to IMGT reference sequences was used to assign V, D and J gene segments. For a sequence to be retained, a match of at least six nucleotides to both a V gene segment and a J gene segment was required. A rearrangement was called productive if the CDR3 had no stop codons and remained in frame with V and J, and every other rearrangement was called non-productive. Following IMGT convention, CDR3 was defined as the stretch from the second conserved V-encoded cysteine up to the conserved J-encoded phenylalanine. The earlier analysis of some 600 of the donors excluded sequences that lacked an unambiguous match to a single V gene segment. In an earlier analysis of more than 500 of the donors, a V segment was called functional when productive rearrangements were above 56.7%, and segregating when the standard deviation between donors exceeded 5%. A statistical classification framework was built to diagnose cytomegalovirus status from the catalog of TCR beta chain sequences. A later analysis assigned V and J genes by comparing TCR nucleotide sequences with IMGT/GENE-DB human TR gene sequences. In a later analysis, CDR3 sequences and most-parsimonious VDJ recombination scenarios were assigned using the TCRdist pipeline. In a later analysis, every TCR beta chain was defined by the combination of its CDR3 amino acid sequence and its V-gene family, and reads without a unique V-gene family were dropped. As a way to deal with suspected cross-contamination and a sequencing artifact, a later analysis dropped nearly 600 nucleotide sequences that were highly shared and had low generation probability. In a later analysis, a clonal expansion index for each public chain was calculated from normalized within-repertoire ranks of inferred template counts. In a later analysis, generation probabilities were computed with a VDJ recombination model fitted to out-of-frame rearrangements, and the resulting probabilities were checked against IGoR. In a later analysis, TCR-TCR, TCR-HLA and TCR-CMV co-occurrence was scored with hypergeometric tests, and a repertoire-size bias correction was applied to TCR pairs. To estimate false discovery rates, a later analysis permuted the HLA or CMV assignments 20 times. A later analysis grouped co-occurring TCRs with DBSCAN, adding TCRdist sequence similarity when clustering within HLA-allele-positive subsets. Repertoires with fewer than 30,000 or more than 120,000 public chains, plus five repertoires with anomalous nucleotide sharing, were excluded from co-occurrence clustering. In its TCRdb copy, this immuneACCESS table keeps in-frame sequences only and misses some clones. Where compared with another copy, unresolved V genes explain less than half of these, and the others have no known cause. The DNA gave D and trimming, while V, J and clone size come from that table. This sample has over 85,000 clones in its table, and about four fifths of those were observed once. The ten most abundant clones make up around 3% of the sample.

This clone was observed a handful of times. Its antigen is unknown. No much larger clonotype is one base removed from it; base qualities were not supplied. Trimming takes 5 bases off V and 4 bases off J; junction bases not matched to a gene: 10. Measured from the cysteine to the phenylalanine, the CDR3 is 16 residues long. The retained sequence is limited to the CDR3, 48 bases, with the frame set at the first base. According to the germline V gene, CDR1 reads SGHTA and CDR2 reads FQGNSA. The cohort comprised under 700 healthy bone marrow donors. At the time of sampling, every cohort member was nominally healthy, though immune exposures that went unrecorded were likely present. The donor was CMV seropositive and was included in the group of 289 seropositive cohort members. A peripheral blood sample was provided by each donor, and peripheral blood mononuclear cells were used for TCR beta sequencing. The Qiagen DNeasy Blood Extraction Kit was used to extract genomic DNA from the blood cell samples.

Sequenced material: PBMCs. The receptor comes from a woman in her fifties or sixties in good health and CMV-seropositive. Here the chain combines TRBV7-2 and TRBJ2-3, with 9 bases aligning to TRBD2. The sequenced DNA: TGTGCCAGCAGCAGGGGGACTAGCAGGATTGCAGATACGCAGTATTTT. Translated, it gives CASSRGTSRIADTQYF.